This TCR beta chain emerged from a study of cytomegalovirus exposure and HLA in healthy donors. General observations from the study: In vitro assays verified that a few CMV-associated chains recognized CMV antigens specifically. Cytomegalovirus-associated status was assigned to roughly 160 TCR beta chains.

Looked up from germline, CDR1 is LNHDA and CDR2 is SQIVND (reference sequence). The CDR3 contains 14 residues. V was clipped by 4 bases and J by 2 bases; unmatched bases: 3. Details on this clone: What it binds is not known.

Some clones are missing from TCRdb's copy, which holds only in-frame ones; the method was immunoSEQ multiplex PCR. The table shows under 200,000 clones, with 91% occurring only once. The TCR sequence derives from a woman between 18 and 29 years old in good health and CMV-seropositive. Sequencing was carried out using PBMCs. The V call is TRBV19, the J call TRBJ2-7, with 9 positions matching TRBD1. The DNA of the CDR3 is TGTGCCAGTAGTAGAGGACAGGGGACCTACGAGCAGTACTTC. Its translation is CASSRGQGTYEQYF.